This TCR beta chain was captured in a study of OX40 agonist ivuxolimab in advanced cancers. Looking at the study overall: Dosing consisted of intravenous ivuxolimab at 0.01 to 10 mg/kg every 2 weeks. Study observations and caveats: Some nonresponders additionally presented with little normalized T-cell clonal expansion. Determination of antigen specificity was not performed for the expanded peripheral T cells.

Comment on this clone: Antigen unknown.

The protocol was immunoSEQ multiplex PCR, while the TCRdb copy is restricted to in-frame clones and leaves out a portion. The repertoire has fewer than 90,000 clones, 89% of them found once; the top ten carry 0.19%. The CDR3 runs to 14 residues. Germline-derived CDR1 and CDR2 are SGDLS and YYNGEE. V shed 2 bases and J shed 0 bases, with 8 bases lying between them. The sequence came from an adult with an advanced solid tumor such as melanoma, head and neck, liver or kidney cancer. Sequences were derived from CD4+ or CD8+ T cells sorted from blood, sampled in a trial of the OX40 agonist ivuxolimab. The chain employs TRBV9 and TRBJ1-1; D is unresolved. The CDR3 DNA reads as TGTGCCAGCAGCGTGTCGGGAATGAACACTGAAGCTTTCTTT. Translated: CASSVSGMNTEAFF.